A single sample gave rise to the 12 T cell receptor beta chains below, sequenced in a study of CXCR3-negative and CXCR3-positive naive CD8 T cells. Their antigens are not known. It was by 5' RACE with UMI labels that the TRB cDNA libraries were prepared. TCRdb reanalyzed the 5' RACE reads and collapses them to one entry per CDR3 protein, without DNA. Reported are roughly 140,000 distinct CDR3 sequences; the ten largest clones contain over 0.25%. Whole-study findings and limits: More hydrophobic TRB CDR3s occurred in CXCR3-positive than in CXCR3-negative naive cells.

The specimen sequenced was naive CXCR3+ CD8+ T cells from blood. Documented subset: CD45RO-CCR7+CD27+CD95- naive CD8+ T cells expressing CXCR3 (TNR3+). Receptor source: a human donor in good health. Some clones in this sample may be carry-over from other donors' samples.

The J gene is TRBJ2-5, the V gene TRBV15; the D call from TCRdb, TRBD1, cannot be confirmed without DNA. This CDR3 has 16 amino acids. Germline V gene data show CDR1 as LNHNV and CDR2 as YYDKDF (reference sequence). The CDR3 loop reads CATSRAKGGDGETQYF. The entire variable domain, with the rest obtained from reference TRBV15 and TRBJ2-5, is as follows: DAMVIQNPRYQVTQFGKPVTLSCSQTLNHNVMYWYQQKSSQAPKLLFHYYDKDFNNEADTPDNFQSRRPNTSFCFLDIRSPGLGDTAMYLCATSRAKGGDGETQYFGPGTRLLVL.

V gene TRBV6-2 or TRBV6-3 combines with J gene TRBJ2-2. The germline CDR1 and CDR2 sequences are MNHEY and SVGEGT. This CDR3 spans 13 amino acids. The CDR3 protein is CASSYFGTGELFF.

The gene calls are TRBV9 and TRBJ1-2. The CDR3 runs 14 residues. Germline CDR1 SGDLS, CDR2 YYNGEE. CDR3 region: CASSPRGVSDGYTF.

The chain uses TRBV6-2 or TRBV6-3 and TRBJ2-2; the D gene TCRdb calls, TRBD2, cannot be checked with no DNA. CDR1 is MNHEY and CDR2 is SVGEGT in the germline V gene. There are 16 residues in the CDR3. CDR3 amino acids: CASSYPGLEAAGELFF.

The rearrangement uses TRBV29-1 and TRBJ2-1. Germline V lookup: CDR1 SQVTM, CDR2 ANQGSEA. CDR3 size: 15 residues. CDR3: CSVEGEHLRFGEQFF.

The V gene is TRBV15, the J gene TRBJ2-5. The CDR3 length is 12 residues. Looked up from germline, CDR1 is LNHNV and CDR2 is YYDKDF (reference sequence). The CDR3 sequence: CATSRGAETQYF.

The chain is built from TRBV7-9 and TRBJ2-1; TCRdb gives TRBD2 as the D gene, but with no DNA this cannot be confirmed. The CDR3 contains 15 residues. The germline gives CDR1 SEHNR, CDR2 FQNEAQ (reference sequence). The CDR3: CASSFTSGADNEQFF.

The chain recombines TRBV29-1 with TRBJ2-5; the TCRdb call, TRBD2, lacks DNA for checking. The CDR3 has 13 residues. The germline V gene has CDR1 SQVTM and CDR2 ANQGSEA. The CDR3 reads CSVELAVQETQYF.

Here the CDR3 reads CASSSMTGRGAVPYEQYF. The rearrangement uses TRBV7-9 and TRBJ2-7; TCRdb outputs TRBD1, but without DNA this stays unchecked. Germline V lookup: CDR1 SEHNR, CDR2 FQNEAQ (reference sequence). This CDR3 comprises 18 residues. Drawing the rest from reference TRBV7-9 and TRBJ2-7, the complete variable domain is DTGVSQNPRHKITKRGQNVTFRCDPISEHNRLYWYRQTLGQGPEFLTYFQNEAQLEKSRLLSDRFSAERPKGSFSTLEIQRTEQGDSAMYLCASSSMTGRGAVPYEQYFGPGTRLTVT.

The V and J genes are TRBV12-3 or TRBV12-4 and TRBJ2-7; TCRdb's D gene call, TRBD2, goes unchecked for lack of DNA. The CDR3 has 16 amino acids. The CDR3 loop reads CASSLIGLADSYEQYF.

The rearrangement joins TRBV12-3 or TRBV12-4 to TRBJ2-3; TCRdb selects TRBD1, and the lack of DNA leaves this call unchecked. This CDR3 is 13 amino acids long. CDR3 residues: CASREGAPDTQYF.

V and J are TRBV10-3 and TRBJ1-1; TCRdb picks TRBD1, but there is no DNA to check that call. From germline, CDR1 is ENHRY and CDR2 SYGVKD. The CDR3 has 16 amino acids. This CDR3 is CAISEGPWGMNTEAFF.